The 5 T cell receptor beta chains presented below share a single source sample, sequenced in a study of cytomegalovirus exposure and HLA in healthy donors. Profiled with immunoSEQ multiplex PCR; TCRdb holds only in-frame clones, not every one. The data contain 300,000 to 350,000 clones, nearly 90% of them singletons. Sequences were obtained from PBMCs. The source is a young man in good health and CMV-seronegative.

The V gene is TRBV18, the J gene TRBJ2-7; D possibly corresponds to TRBD2 (5 bases). Germline CDR1 reads KGHSH; CDR2 reads LQKENI. V was clipped by 6 bases and J by 6 bases, with 15 bases between them. The CDR3 consists of 13 residues. As DNA, the CDR3 is TGTGCCAGCTCCCTTTCCACGGCGGGCGAGCAGTACTTC. As protein: CASSLSTAGEQYF. The whole variable domain, filled in from reference TRBV18 and TRBJ2-7, reads NAGVMQNPRHLVRRRGQEARLRCSPMKGHSHVYWYRQLPEEGLKFMVYLQKENIIDESGMPKERFSAEFPKEGPSILRIQQVVRGDSAAYFCASSLSTAGEQYFGPGTRLTVT.

This chain connects TRBV19 to TRBJ2-7; the match to TRBD2 covers 10 bases. Germline values: CDR1 LNHDA, CDR2 SQIVND (reference sequence). CDR3 length: 17 residues. The V and J ends lost 2 bases and 6 bases, in that order; junction bases with no gene match: 13. CDR3 loop: CASSIIPVLAGDLEQYF. As DNA, the CDR3 is TGTGCCAGTAGTATAATACCCGTGCTAGCGGGGGACCTCGAGCAGTACTTC.

The CDR3 region is CATRTGTVGYTF. The CDR3 nucleotides read TGTGCCACGAGGACAGGGACGGTTGGCTACACCTTC. The chain employs TRBV6-5 and TRBJ1-2; 8 bases agree with TRBD1. Germline values: CDR1 MNHEY, CDR2 SVGAGI. The CDR3 extends over 12 amino acids. Trimming at V came to 10 bases and at J to 7 bases, leaving 8 bases not matched to a gene.

The V and J genes are TRBV27 and TRBJ2-2, with 7 positions matching TRBD2. The germline V gene has CDR1 MNHEY and CDR2 SMNVEV (reference sequence). The CDR3 totals 15 residues. The V and J ends lost 3 bases and 0 bases, in that order; junction bases with no gene match: 1. The CDR3 protein is CASSFRGANTGELFF. The DNA of the CDR3 is TGTGCCAGCAGTTTCCGGGGGGCGAACACCGGGGAGCTGTTTTTT.

The genes are TRBV7-9 and TRBJ1-4, with 7 bases that match TRBD1. The germline V gene encodes CDR1 SEHNR and CDR2 FQNEAQ (reference sequence). The V gene end was trimmed by 3 bases and the J gene end by 5 bases; junction bases not matched to a gene: 6. The CDR3 is 15 residues long. The CDR3 nucleotides read TGTGCCAGCAGCTTTACCGGGACAGCAAATGAAAAACTGTTTTTT. Residues: CASSFTGTANEKLFF. The variable domain in full, with the rest retrieved from reference TRBV7-9 and TRBJ1-4, is DTGVSQNPRHKITKRGQNVTFRCDPISEHNRLYWYRQTLGQGPEFLTYFQNEAQLEKSRLLSDRFSAERPKGSFSTLEIQRTEQGDSAMYLCASSFTGTANEKLFFGSGTQLSVL.